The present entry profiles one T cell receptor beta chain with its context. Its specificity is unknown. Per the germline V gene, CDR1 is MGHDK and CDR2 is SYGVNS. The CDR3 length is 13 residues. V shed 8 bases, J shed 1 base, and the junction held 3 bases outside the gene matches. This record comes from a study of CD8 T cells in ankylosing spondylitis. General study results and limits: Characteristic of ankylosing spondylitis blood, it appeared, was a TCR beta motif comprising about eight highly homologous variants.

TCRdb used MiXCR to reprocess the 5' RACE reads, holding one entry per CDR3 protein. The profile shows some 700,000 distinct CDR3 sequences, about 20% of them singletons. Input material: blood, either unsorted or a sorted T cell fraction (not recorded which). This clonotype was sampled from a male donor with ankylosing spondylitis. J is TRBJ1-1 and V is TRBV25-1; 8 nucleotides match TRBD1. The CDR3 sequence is CASVGTGNTEAFF. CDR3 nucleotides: TGTGCCAGCGTCGGGACAGGGAACACTGAAGCTTTCTTT.